These T cell receptor beta chains were read from a single sample in a study of blood T cell repertoires in COVID-19. Only in-frame clones appear in the TCRdb table, and some are missing; sequencing was by immunoSEQ multiplex PCR. The repertoire holds some 230,000 clones, with 75% to 85% as singletons. Material for sequencing was peripheral blood. Receptors originate from a woman at least 80 years old with COVID-19, enrolled during active disease. CDR3s include the opening cysteine and the closing phenylalanine or tryptophan. Each record gives: V gene, CDR3 length, D gene, J gene, clone size, CDR3 protein, CDR3 DNA. D genes are given only for firm matches. A clone size is listed for some rows: how often the clone was seen (once, few, many), or a class if it is expanded.

V gene: TRBV11-3
CDR3 length: 12
D gene: -
J gene: TRBJ2-5
clone size: few
CDR3 protein: CASSLHGETQYF
CDR3 DNA: TGTGCCAGCAGCTTACACGGAGAGACCCAGTACTTC

V gene: TRBV15
CDR3 length: 13
D gene: TRBD1
J gene: TRBJ1-1
clone size: -
CDR3 protein: CATSFLQGTEAFF
CDR3 DNA: TGTGCCACCAGCTTTTTACAGGGGACTGAAGCTTTCTTT

V gene: TRBV5-1
CDR3 length: 16
D gene: TRBD2
J gene: TRBJ2-2
clone size: -
CDR3 protein: CASSYLSGGNTGELFF
CDR3 DNA: TGCGCCAGCAGCTATCTTAGCGGGGGGAACACCGGGGAGCTGTTTTTT

V gene: TRBV12-3/TRBV12-4
CDR3 length: 12
D gene: TRBD1
J gene: TRBJ1-6
clone size: -
CDR3 protein: CASSLGTGIVHF
CDR3 DNA: TGTGCCAGCAGTTTAGGGACAGGGATAGTCCACTTT

V gene: TRBV6-5
CDR3 length: 14
D gene: -
J gene: TRBJ2-7
clone size: -
CDR3 protein: CASTRGIGAYEQYF
CDR3 DNA: TGTGCCAGCACCCGGGGGATAGGGGCCTACGAGCAGTACTTC

V gene: TRBV28
CDR3 length: 15
D gene: -
J gene: TRBJ1-1
clone size: -
CDR3 protein: CASSRAREGRSEAFF
CDR3 DNA: TGTGCCAGCAGCAGGGCCAGGGAGGGTCGGTCTGAAGCTTTCTTT

V gene: TRBV4-2
CDR3 length: 14
D gene: TRBD2
J gene: TRBJ2-1
clone size: -
CDR3 protein: CASSPVTSGTGEFF
CDR3 DNA: TGTGCCAGCAGCCCCGTGACTAGCGGTACCGGGGAGTTCTTC

V gene: TRBV5-1
CDR3 length: 15
D gene: -
J gene: TRBJ1-5
clone size: few
CDR3 protein: CASSLAGNTNQPQHF
CDR3 DNA: TGCGCCAGCAGCTTGGCCGGGAACACCAATCAGCCCCAGCATTTT

V gene: TRBV7-9
CDR3 length: 15
D gene: TRBD1
J gene: TRBJ1-5
clone size: -
CDR3 protein: CASSQGAPSNQPQHF
CDR3 DNA: TGTGCCAGCAGTCAGGGGGCCCCAAGCAATCAGCCCCAGCATTTT

V gene: TRBV11-2
CDR3 length: 15
D gene: -
J gene: TRBJ2-7
clone size: -
CDR3 protein: CASSLREAGQRRQYF
CDR3 DNA: TGTGCCAGCAGCTTAAGGGAGGCGGGGCAGCGGAGGCAGTACTTC

V gene: TRBV6-5
CDR3 length: 15
D gene: -
J gene: TRBJ2-7
clone size: -
CDR3 protein: CASSPYRLERYEQYF
CDR3 DNA: TGTGCCAGCAGTCCCTACCGCCTCGAACGCTACGAGCAGTACTTC

V gene: TRBV2
CDR3 length: 17
D gene: TRBD1
J gene: TRBJ1-5
clone size: -
CDR3 protein: CASSEAYRGEGNQPQHF
CDR3 DNA: TGTGCCAGCAGTGAAGCGTACAGGGGAGAAGGCAATCAGCCCCAGCATTTT

V gene: TRBV7-2
CDR3 length: 13
D gene: -
J gene: TRBJ2-1
clone size: -
CDR3 protein: CASSFPRADEQFF
CDR3 DNA: TGTGCCAGCAGCTTCCCCCGCGCGGATGAGCAGTTCTTC

V gene: TRBV18
CDR3 length: 16
D gene: TRBD1
J gene: TRBJ1-5
clone size: -
CDR3 protein: CASSQGAGFGNQPQHF
CDR3 DNA: TGTGCCAGCTCCCAGGGGGCCGGTTTCGGTAATCAGCCCCAGCATTTT

V gene: TRBV28
CDR3 length: 14
D gene: TRBD1
J gene: TRBJ1-5
clone size: -
CDR3 protein: CASSLPQGNQPQHF
CDR3 DNA: TGTGCCAGCAGTTTACCACAGGGGAATCAGCCCCAGCATTTT

V gene: TRBV18
CDR3 length: 13
D gene: -
J gene: TRBJ1-4
clone size: -
CDR3 protein: CASSQGLGEKLFF
CDR3 DNA: TGTGCCAGCTCACAGGGGCTGGGTGAAAAACTGTTTTTT

V gene: TRBV19
CDR3 length: 14
D gene: TRBD1
J gene: TRBJ1-2
clone size: -
CDR3 protein: CASSIYRGDYGYTF
CDR3 DNA: TGTGCCAGTAGTATTTACAGGGGGGACTATGGCTACACCTTC